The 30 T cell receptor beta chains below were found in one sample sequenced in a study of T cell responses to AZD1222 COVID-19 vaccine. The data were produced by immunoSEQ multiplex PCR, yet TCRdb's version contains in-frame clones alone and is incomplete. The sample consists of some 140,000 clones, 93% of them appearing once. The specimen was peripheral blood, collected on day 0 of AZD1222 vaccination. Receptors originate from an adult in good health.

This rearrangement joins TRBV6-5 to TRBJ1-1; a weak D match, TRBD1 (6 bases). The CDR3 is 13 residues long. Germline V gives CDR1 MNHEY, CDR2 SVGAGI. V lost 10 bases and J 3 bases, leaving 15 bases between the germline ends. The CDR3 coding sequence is TGTGCCACCTTGACAGGACGGTACACTGAAGCTTTCTTT. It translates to CATLTGRYTEAFF.

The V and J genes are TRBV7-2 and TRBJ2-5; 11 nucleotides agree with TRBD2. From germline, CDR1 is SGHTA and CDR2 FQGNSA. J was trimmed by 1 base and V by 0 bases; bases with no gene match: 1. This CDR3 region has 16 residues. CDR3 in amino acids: CASSLASGGGQETQYF. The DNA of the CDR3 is TGTGCCAGCAGCTTAGCTAGCGGGGGGGGCCAAGAGACCCAGTACTTC.

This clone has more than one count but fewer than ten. The CDR3, as DNA: TGTGCCAGCAGTTCCCGGGCCTATGGCTACACCTTC. Translated: CASSSRAYGYTF. V is TRBV28 and J is TRBJ1-2; no reliable D call. The CDR3 has 12 amino acids. CDR1 and CDR2 from the germline V gene are MDHEN and SYDVKM. V lost 4 bases and J lost 4, with 7 bases in between.

CDR3 nucleotide sequence: TGTGCCAGCAGTGCGGGGGATCAGCCCCAGCATTTT. It yields the protein CASSAGDQPQHF. The chain combines TRBV27 with TRBJ1-5; TRBD1 is a possible D gene (5 bases). V lost 5 bases and J 5 bases, leaving 7 bases between the germline ends. The CDR3 extends over 12 amino acids. CDR1 MNHEY and CDR2 SMNVEV come from the germline V gene (reference sequence).

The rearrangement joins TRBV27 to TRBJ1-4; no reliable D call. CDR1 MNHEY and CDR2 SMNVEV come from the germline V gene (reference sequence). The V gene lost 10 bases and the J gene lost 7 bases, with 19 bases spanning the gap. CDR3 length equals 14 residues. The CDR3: CATATKGLGEKLFF. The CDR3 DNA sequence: TGTGCCACCGCGACGAAGGGTTTGGGTGAAAAACTGTTTTTT.

The CDR3 region has the DNA TGTGCCAGCAGTGTTGGGGTGAACACTGAAGCTTTCTTT. Its translation: CASSVGVNTEAFF. The chain combines TRBV6-4 with TRBJ1-1; no definite D call. The germline V and J ends were trimmed by 4 bases and 0 bases, with 6 bases remaining between them. The CDR3 is 13 amino acids. Germline-derived CDR1 and CDR2 are MRHNA and SNTAGT.

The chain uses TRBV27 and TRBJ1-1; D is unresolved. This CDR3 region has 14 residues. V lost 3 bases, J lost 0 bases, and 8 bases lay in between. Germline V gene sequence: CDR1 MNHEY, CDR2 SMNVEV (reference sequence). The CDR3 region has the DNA TGTGCCAGCAGTTTGGGAGTTATGAACACTGAAGCTTTCTTT. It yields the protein CASSLGVMNTEAFF.

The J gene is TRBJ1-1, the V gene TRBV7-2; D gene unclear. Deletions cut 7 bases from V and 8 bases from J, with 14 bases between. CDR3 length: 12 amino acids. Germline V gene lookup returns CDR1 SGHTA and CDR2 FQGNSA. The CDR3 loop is CASTHGPGEAFF. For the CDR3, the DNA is TGTGCCAGCACCCACGGCCCCGGGGAAGCTTTCTTT.

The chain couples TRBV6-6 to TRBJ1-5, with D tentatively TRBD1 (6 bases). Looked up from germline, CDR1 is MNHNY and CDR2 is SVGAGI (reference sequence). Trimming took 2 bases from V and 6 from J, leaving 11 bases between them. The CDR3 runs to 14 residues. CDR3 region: CASSYGRDTQPQHF. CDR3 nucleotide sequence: TGTGCCAGCAGTTACGGACGGGACACTCAGCCCCAGCATTTT.

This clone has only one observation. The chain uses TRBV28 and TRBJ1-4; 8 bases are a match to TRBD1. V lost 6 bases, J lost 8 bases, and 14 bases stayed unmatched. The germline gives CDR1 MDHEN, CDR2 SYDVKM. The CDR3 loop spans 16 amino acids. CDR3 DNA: TGTGCCAGCAGCCGAATCGCCGGGACAGGCCGGGAAAAACTGTTTTTT. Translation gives CASSRIAGTGREKLFF.

The CDR3 protein is CASSLRQQAFF. Written as DNA, the CDR3 is TGTGCCAGCAGCTTAAGGCAGCAAGCTTTCTTT. The chain carries TRBV7-2 and TRBJ1-1; the D is unclear. The V end lost 2 bases, the J end lost 9 bases, and 7 bases lay between the germline ends. The germline V gene has CDR1 SGHTA and CDR2 FQGNSA. The CDR3 spans 11 residues.

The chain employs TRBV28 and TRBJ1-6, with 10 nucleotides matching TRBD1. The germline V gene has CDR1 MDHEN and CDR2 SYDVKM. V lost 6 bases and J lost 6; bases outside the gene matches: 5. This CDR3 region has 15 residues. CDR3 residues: CASSLRDRGNSPLHF. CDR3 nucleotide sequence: TGTGCCAGCAGCCTCCGGGACAGGGGTAATTCACCCCTCCACTTT.

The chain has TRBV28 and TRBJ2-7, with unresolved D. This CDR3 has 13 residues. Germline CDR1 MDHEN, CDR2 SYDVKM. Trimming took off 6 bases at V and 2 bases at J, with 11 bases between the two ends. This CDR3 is CASSPPAPYEQYF. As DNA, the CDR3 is TGTGCCAGCAGCCCCCCTGCCCCCTACGAGCAGTACTTC.

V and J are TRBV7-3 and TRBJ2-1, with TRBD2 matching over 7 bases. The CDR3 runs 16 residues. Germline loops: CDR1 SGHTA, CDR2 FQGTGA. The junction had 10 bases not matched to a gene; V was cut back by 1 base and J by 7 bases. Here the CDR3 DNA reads TGTGCCAGCAGCTTAAACCCCGGGACTACCGGTAATGAGCAGTTCTTC. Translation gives CASSLNPGTTGNEQFF.

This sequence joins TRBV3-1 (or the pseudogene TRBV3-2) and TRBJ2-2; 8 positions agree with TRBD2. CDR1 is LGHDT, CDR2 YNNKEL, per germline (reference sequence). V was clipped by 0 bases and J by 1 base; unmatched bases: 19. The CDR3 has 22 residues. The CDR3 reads CASSQEVFGTGGPYVNTGELFF. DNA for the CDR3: TGTGCCAGCAGCCAAGAAGTATTTGGGACGGGAGGGCCATATGTGAACACCGGGGAGCTGTTTTTT.

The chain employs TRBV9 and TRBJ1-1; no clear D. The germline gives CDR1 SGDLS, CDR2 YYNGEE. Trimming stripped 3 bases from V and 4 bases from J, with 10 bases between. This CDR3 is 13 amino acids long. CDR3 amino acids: CASSAIWGTEAFF. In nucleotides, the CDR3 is TGTGCCAGCAGCGCTATTTGGGGCACTGAAGCTTTCTTT.

The CDR3 sequence is CASSMDRGTHQPQHF. In DNA form, the CDR3 reads TGTGCCAGCAGTATGGACAGGGGGACCCACCAGCCCCAGCATTTT. V and J are TRBV6-5 and TRBJ1-5, with 10 bases identical to TRBD1. V shed 5 bases, J shed 7 bases, and the junction held 8 bases outside the gene matches. The germline CDR1 and CDR2 sequences are MNHEY and SVGAGI. The CDR3 has 15 amino acids.

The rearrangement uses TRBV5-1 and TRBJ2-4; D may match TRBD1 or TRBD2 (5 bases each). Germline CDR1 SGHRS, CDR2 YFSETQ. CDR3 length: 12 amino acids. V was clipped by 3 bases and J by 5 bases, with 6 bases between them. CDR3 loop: CASSWDQNIQYF. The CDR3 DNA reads TGCGCCAGCAGCTGGGACCAAAACATTCAGTACTTC.

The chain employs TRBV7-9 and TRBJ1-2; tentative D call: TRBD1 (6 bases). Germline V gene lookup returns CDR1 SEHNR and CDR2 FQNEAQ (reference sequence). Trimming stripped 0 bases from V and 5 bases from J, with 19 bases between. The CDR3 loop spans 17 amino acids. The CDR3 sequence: CASSLAFTQGTIYGYTF. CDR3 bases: TGTGCCAGCAGCTTAGCTTTCACACAGGGCACCATTTATGGCTACACCTTC. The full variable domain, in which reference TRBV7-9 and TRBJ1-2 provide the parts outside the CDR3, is DTGVSQNPRHKITKRGQNVTFRCDPISEHNRLYWYRQTLGQGPEFLTYFQNEAQLEKSRLLSDRFSAERPKGSFSTLEIQRTEQGDSAMYLCASSLAFTQGTIYGYTFGSGTRLTVV.

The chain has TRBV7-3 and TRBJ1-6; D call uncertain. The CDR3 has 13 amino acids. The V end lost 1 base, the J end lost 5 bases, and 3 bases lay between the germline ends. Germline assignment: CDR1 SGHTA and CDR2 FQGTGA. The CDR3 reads CASSLNHNSPLHF. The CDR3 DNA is TGTGCCAGCAGCTTAAATCATAATTCACCCCTCCACTTT.

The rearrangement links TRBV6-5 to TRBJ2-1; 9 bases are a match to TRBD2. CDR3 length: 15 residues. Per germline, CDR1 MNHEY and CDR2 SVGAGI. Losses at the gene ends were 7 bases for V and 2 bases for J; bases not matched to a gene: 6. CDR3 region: CASNRLAATYNEQFF. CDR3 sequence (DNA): TGTGCCAGCAACCGACTAGCGGCAACCTACAATGAGCAGTTCTTC.

The CDR3 region has the DNA TGTGCCAGCAGTTACTCGGTTAGGGGTCGGGGGAACACTGAAGCTTTCTTT. It is translated as CASSYSVRGRGNTEAFF. The V gene is TRBV6-2 or TRBV6-3, the J gene TRBJ1-1, with D possibly matching TRBD1 (5 bases). The CDR3 sequence is 17 residues long. CDR1 and CDR2 from the germline V gene are MNHEY and SVGEGT. The V and J ends lost 0 bases and 1 base respectively, with 15 bases between them.

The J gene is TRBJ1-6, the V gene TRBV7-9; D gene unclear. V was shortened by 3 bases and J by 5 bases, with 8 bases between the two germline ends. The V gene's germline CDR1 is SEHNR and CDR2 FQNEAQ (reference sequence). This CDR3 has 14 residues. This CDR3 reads CASSFGQNNSPLHF. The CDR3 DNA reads TGTGCCAGCAGCTTTGGGCAAAATAATTCACCCCTCCACTTT.

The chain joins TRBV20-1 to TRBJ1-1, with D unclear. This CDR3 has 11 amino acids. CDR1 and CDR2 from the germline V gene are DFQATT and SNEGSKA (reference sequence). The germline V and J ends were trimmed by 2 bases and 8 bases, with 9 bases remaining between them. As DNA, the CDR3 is TGCAGTGCTAGATACCAAGGAGAAGCTTTCTTT. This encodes CSARYQGEAFF.

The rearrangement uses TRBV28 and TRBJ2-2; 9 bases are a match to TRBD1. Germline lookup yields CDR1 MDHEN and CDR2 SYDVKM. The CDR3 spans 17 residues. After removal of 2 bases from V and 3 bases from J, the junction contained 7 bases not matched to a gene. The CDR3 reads CASSLRQGTGHTGELFF. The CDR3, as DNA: TGTGCCAGCAGTTTAAGGCAGGGGACAGGGCACACCGGGGAGCTGTTTTTT.

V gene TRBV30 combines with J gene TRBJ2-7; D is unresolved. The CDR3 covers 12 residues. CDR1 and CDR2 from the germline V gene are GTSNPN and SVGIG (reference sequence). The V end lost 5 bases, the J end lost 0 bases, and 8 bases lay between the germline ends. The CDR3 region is CAWAPFSYEQYF. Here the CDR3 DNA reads TGTGCCTGGGCCCCATTCTCCTACGAGCAGTACTTC. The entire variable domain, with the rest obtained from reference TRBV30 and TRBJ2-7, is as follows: SQTIHQWPATLVQPVGSPLSLECTVEGTSNPNLYWYRQAAGRGLQLLFYSVGIGQISSEVPQNLSASRPQDRQFILSSKKLLLSDSGFYLCAWAPFSYEQYFGPGTRLTVT.

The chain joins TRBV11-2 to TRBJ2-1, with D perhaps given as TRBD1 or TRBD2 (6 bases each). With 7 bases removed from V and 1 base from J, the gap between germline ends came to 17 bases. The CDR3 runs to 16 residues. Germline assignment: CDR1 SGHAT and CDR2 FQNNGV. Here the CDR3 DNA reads TGTGCCAGCACCCGTAGGGGGGATACATCCTACAATGAGCAGTTCTTC. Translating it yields CASTRRGDTSYNEQFF. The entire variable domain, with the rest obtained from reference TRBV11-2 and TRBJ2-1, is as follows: EAGVAQSPRYKIIEKRQSVAFWCNPISGHATLYWYQQILGQGPKLLIQFQNNGVVDDSQLPKDRFSAERLKGVDSTLKIQPAKLEDSAVYLCASTRRGDTSYNEQFFGPGTRLTVL.

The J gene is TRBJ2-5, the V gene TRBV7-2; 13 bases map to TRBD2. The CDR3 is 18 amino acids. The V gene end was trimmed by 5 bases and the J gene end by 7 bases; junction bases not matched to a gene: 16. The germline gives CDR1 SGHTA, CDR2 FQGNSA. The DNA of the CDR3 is TGTGCCAGCAGCCCGACGGGGACTAGCGGGACGCTCCAGGGGACCCAGTACTTC. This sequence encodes CASSPTGTSGTLQGTQYF.

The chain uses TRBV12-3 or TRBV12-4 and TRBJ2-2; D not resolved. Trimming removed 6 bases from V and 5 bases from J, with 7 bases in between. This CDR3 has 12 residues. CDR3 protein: CASRQSTGELFF. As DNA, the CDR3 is TGTGCCAGCAGGCAGTCGACCGGGGAGCTGTTTTTT.

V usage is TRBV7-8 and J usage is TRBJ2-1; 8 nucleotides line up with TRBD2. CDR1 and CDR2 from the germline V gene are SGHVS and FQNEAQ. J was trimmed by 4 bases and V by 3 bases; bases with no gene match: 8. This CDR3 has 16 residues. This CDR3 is CASSFTVTSGYNEQFF. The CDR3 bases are TGTGCCAGCAGCTTTACTGTCACTAGCGGTTACAATGAGCAGTTCTTC.